This TCR beta chain was identified during a study of graft-versus-host responses after intestinal transplantation. Points from the study as a whole: Peak circulating GvH clone levels tracked with early post-transplant HvG declines. Recipient-marrow GvH clones were detected, some having first appeared in ileum or blood.

The repertoire was sequenced with immunoSEQ multiplex PCR; TCRdb's copy has only in-frame clones and lacks some. The top ten clones hold approximately 1.2% of a sample with roughly 100,000 clones, 80% to 95% of them seen once. Concerning this clone: No antigen is known for it. One end of the junction fails to match germline, which may point to a read error.

Germline lookup yields CDR1 SEHNR and CDR2 FQNEAQ (reference sequence). The CDR3 is made up of 16 amino acids. Material: unstimulated CD8+ T cells sorted from spleen or lymph node cells, obtained before intestinal transplant. This sequence originates from a human donor who received an intestinal transplant. The gene calls are TRBV7-9 and TRBJ1-6; 10 nucleotides agree with TRBD1. As DNA, the CDR3 is TGTGCCAGCACCTTACAGACAGGGGGCTTGAATTCACCCCTCCACTTT. It codes for CASTLQTGGLNSPLHF. The whole variable domain, filled in from reference TRBV7-9 and TRBJ1-6, reads DTGVSQNPRHKITKRGQNVTFRCDPISEHNRLYWYRQTLGQGPEFLTYFQNEAQLEKSRLLSDRFSAERPKGSFSTLEIQRTEQGDSAMYLCASTLQTGGLNSPLHFGNGTRLTVT.